The 3 T cell receptor beta chains in this list originate from one sample, sequenced in a study of T cells after yellow fever vaccination. TCRdb ran MiXCR on the 5' RACE reads and lists one entry per CDR3 protein. The sample has 450,000 to 650,000 distinct CDR3 sequences, 21% seen once. Sequenced material: PBMCs, taken 21 days after the first yellow fever vaccination. All receptors derive from a man younger than 35 who received the YFV17D yellow fever vaccine.

This clonotype has just a few counts. DNA of the CDR3: TGTGCCAGCAGCTCAACCCTTTCGATGAACACCGGGGAGCTGTTTTTT. Its protein is CASSSTLSMNTGELFF. The V and J genes are TRBV3-1 and TRBJ2-2; the D is unclear. There are 16 residues in the CDR3. The germline V and J ends were trimmed by 5 bases and 1 base, with 14 bases remaining between them. CDR1 LGHDT and CDR2 YNNKEL come from the germline V gene (reference sequence).

The chain carries TRBV7-9 and TRBJ2-4; TRBD2 aligns across 7 bases. CDR1 is SEHNR and CDR2 is FQNEAQ in the germline V gene (reference sequence). This CDR3 is 16 amino acids long. Trimming cost V 5 bases and J 0 bases; bases outside gene matches: 7. This CDR3 reads CASSTNAGVAKNIQYF. CDR3 nucleotide sequence: TGTGCCAGCAGCACGAACGCGGGGGTAGCCAAAAACATTCAGTACTTC.

This clonotype was seen only a few times. The rearrangement joins TRBV7-8 to TRBJ2-1; a possible D gene is TRBD2 (6 bases). There are 15 residues in the CDR3. The germline gives CDR1 SGHVS, CDR2 FQNEAQ. Between the trimmed V and J ends, which lost 5 bases and 4 bases, there was a span of 15 bases. The CDR3 reads CASSTNRDSYNEQFF. DNA of the CDR3: TGTGCCAGCAGCACAAACCGGGACTCTTACAATGAGCAGTTCTTC. Filled out from reference TRBV7-8 and TRBJ2-1, the complete variable domain reads GAGVSQSPRYKVAKRGQDVALRCDPISGHVSLFWYQQALGQGPEFLTYFQNEAQLDKSGLPSDRFFAERPEGSVSTLKIQRTQQEDSAVYLCASSTNRDSYNEQFFGPGTRLTVL.